This is a list of T cell receptor beta chains from one sample in a study of shared clonotypes between healthy human individuals. Here immunoSEQ multiplex PCR was the method, and the copy in TCRdb shows in-frame clones only, minus some. The sample shows about 2 million clones, about 95% of them seen only once. The material sequenced was naive CD8+ T cells sorted from blood. The receptors shown here come from a man aged 18 to 29 in good health. Both conserved end residues are part of each CDR3. A D gene is named only where the DNA matches it firmly. Not all rows give a size; the values are once, few, many and, for expanded clones, a class.

clone_size	v_call	j_call	d_call	cdr3_length	cdr3_aa	cdr3_nt
NA	TRBV28	TRBJ2-7	NA	12	CASSLTDYEQYF	TGTGCCAGCAGTTTGACGGACTACGAGCAGTACTTC
NA	TRBV13	TRBJ2-1	NA	12	CASSPPGNEQFF	TGTGCCAGCAGCCCCCCGGGCAATGAGCAGTTCTTC
NA	TRBV7-6	TRBJ2-5	NA	16	CASSLELSSGYETQYF	TGTGCCAGCAGCTTAGAGCTCAGCAGCGGGTACGAGACCCAGTACTTC
NA	TRBV10-2	TRBJ2-1	NA	11	CASGSGNEQFF	TGCGCCAGCGGAAGCGGTAATGAGCAGTTCTTC
NA	TRBV4-1	TRBJ1-3	NA	11	CASSQGGTIYF	TGCGCCAGCAGCCAAGGAGGGACCATATATTTT
NA	TRBV10-3	TRBJ2-7	TRBD2	15	CAISDLAGGSYEQYF	TGTGCCATCAGTGATCTAGCGGGGGGCTCCTACGAGCAGTACTTC
NA	TRBV9	TRBJ2-2	NA	17	CASSANPRGVDTGELFF	TGTGCCAGCAGCGCCAACCCGAGGGGGGTCGACACCGGGGAGCTGTTTTTT
once	TRBV6-1	TRBJ2-5	NA	15	CASSEKFQYQETQYF	TGTGCCAGCAGTGAAAAGTTTCAGTACCAAGAGACCCAGTACTTC
NA	TRBV5-6	TRBJ2-1	NA	15	CASSLPAFSYNEQFF	TGTGCCAGCAGCTTACCAGCTTTCTCCTACAATGAGCAGTTCTTC
NA	TRBV6-1	TRBJ2-5	NA	15	CASSDPRDTQETQYF	TGTGCCAGCAGTGACCCCCGGGACACCCAAGAGACCCAGTACTTC
NA	TRBV5-6	TRBJ2-4	NA	18	CASSPRVGDYGSKNIQYF	TGTGCCAGCAGCCCGAGGGTCGGGGATTACGGTTCCAAAAACATTCAGTACTTC
NA	TRBV6-5	TRBJ1-2	TRBD1	15	CATNVGTGPTLGYTF	TGTGCCACTAATGTGGGGACAGGGCCCACTTTGGGCTACACCTTC
NA	TRBV4-3	TRBJ1-6	NA	15	CASSQGRGAGSPLHF	TGCGCCAGCAGCCAAGGTAGGGGGGCAGGGTCACCCCTCCACTTT
NA	TRBV7-3	TRBJ2-7	NA	13	CASSFTDGYEQYF	TGTGCCAGCAGCTTCACGGACGGCTACGAGCAGTACTTC
NA	TRBV19	TRBJ1-5	TRBD1	17	CARIRDRVGAKNQPQHF	TGTGCCCGAATACGGGACAGGGTTGGTGCGAAAAATCAGCCCCAGCATTTT
NA	TRBV7-6	TRBJ2-7	NA	13	CASSYGTSYEQYF	TGTGCCAGCAGCTATGGGACCTCCTACGAGCAGTACTTC
NA	TRBV28	TRBJ2-7	TRBD1	17	CASSSTSLDRTPYEQYF	TGTGCCAGCAGTTCCACCTCGTTGGACAGGACACCCTACGAGCAGTACTTC
NA	TRBV5-6	TRBJ1-2	NA	19	CASSFPGTEESWGGNGYTF	TGTGCCAGCAGCTTCCCCGGGACGGAAGAATCCTGGGGGGGAAATGGCTACACCTTC
NA	TRBV4-3	TRBJ2-2	TRBD2	17	CASSQDSGRASAGELFF	TGCGCCAGCAGCCAAGATAGCGGGAGGGCCTCGGCCGGGGAGCTGTTTTTT
NA	TRBV4-3	TRBJ2-1	TRBD2	14	CASSQYRGDNEQFF	TGCGCCAGCAGCCAATACCGGGGGGACAATGAGCAGTTCTTC
NA	TRBV9	TRBJ2-5	TRBD2	15	CASSVGSGGSLTQYF	TGTGCCAGCAGCGTAGGTAGCGGGGGGTCCTTAACCCAGTACTTC
NA	TRBV27	TRBJ2-5	NA	13	CASSLVAGETQYF	TGTGCCAGCAGTTTGGTAGCAGGAGAGACCCAGTACTTC
NA	TRBV9	TRBJ1-1	TRBD1	15	CASSDPRGLFTEAFF	TGTGCCAGCAGCGATCCCAGGGGGCTGTTCACTGAAGCTTTCTTT
once	TRBV7-2	TRBJ2-7	TRBD1	16	CASGFLFRDRAYEQYF	TGTGCCAGCGGTTTCCTATTCCGGGACAGAGCCTACGAGCAGTACTTC
NA	TRBV13	TRBJ1-2	NA	15	CASSLGSLGNYGYTF	TGTGCCAGCAGCTTAGGCTCGCTTGGAAACTATGGCTACACCTTC
NA	TRBV30	TRBJ2-4	NA	12	CAWSSGENIQYF	TGTGCCTGGAGTTCGGGGGAAAACATTCAGTACTTC
NA	TRBV5-4	TRBJ1-3	NA	15	CASHFGGSSGNTIYF	TGTGCCAGCCACTTCGGGGGCTCCTCTGGAAACACCATATATTTT
NA	TRBV7-6	TRBJ2-7	NA	14	CASSLGAGEGEQYF	TGTGCCAGCAGCTTAGGTGCAGGGGAGGGCGAGCAGTACTTC